This T cell receptor beta chain is drawn from a study of blood T cell repertoires in COVID-19. Looking at the study overall: Sample material is recorded as cDNA or gDNA derived from T cells, B-cell-depleted T cells, or PBMCs.

As processed by the authors: Amplified reference gene primers provided the basis for estimating nucleated cell counts. Profiling relied on immunoSEQ multiplex PCR, and the TCRdb table lists in-frame clones only, not all of them. D and trimming were read from the DNA, whereas the V and J calls and clone size are those reported in that table. This sample has over 250,000 clones, with around 88% found just once. Germline lookup yields CDR1 GTSNPN and CDR2 SVGIG (reference sequence). This CDR3 spans 13 amino acids. The V and J ends lost 5 bases and 8 bases respectively, with 15 bases between them. Researchers sorted participants into cohorts using their self-reported clinical history. Resolution of symptoms, clearance, or two negative PCRs was present in recovered Cohort 3 donors.

Sequenced input: PBMCs or T cells enriched from blood (not recorded which). The chain uses TRBV30 and TRBJ1-4; D perhaps matches TRBD1 (5 bases). The clonotype was recovered from a man aged 35-49 years who had recovered from COVID-19. Here the CDR3 reads CAWSGAAVEKLFF. CDR3 bases: TGTGCCTGGTCTGGGGCAGCCGTCGAAAAACTGTTTTTT.